Described below is a single T cell receptor (beta chain) sequence and its context. This clone was detected only a few times. Its antigen is unknown. Base qualities are not at hand, and no much larger clone is one base apart. This entry comes from a study of blood T cell repertoires in COVID-19 (dated by TCRdb to the early 2020s). With respect to the entire study: Samples covering the acute and convalescent phases of COVID-19 were provided by collaborators in the United States, Italy and Spain. The prospective study material was composed of cDNA or gDNA derived from T cells, B-cell-depleted T cells, or PBMCs. Subjects who had been exposed to COVID-19, were actively infected with it, or had recovered from it provided the deeply sampled blood TCRbeta repertoires that made up the dataset. A freely available public database, intended as a resource for researchers studying the immune response to SARS-CoV-2, is where the repertoires were released. The samples were drawn from the first 160 participants of the ongoing ImmuneRACE study and from 950 to 1,500 subjects provided by 6 global collaborators. Nearly every sample came with metadata listing a de-identified subject ID, COVID-19 status, age in years and sex. Where HLA class I and class II types were available, the types were taken from metadata supplied by the sample provider, not from assay-based typing.

The research as a whole found: The quantity of clinical and demographic metadata differed by source and by participant and was supplied without curation.

The CDR3 covers 13 residues, taking in both the cysteine and the phenylalanine. Solely the CDR3 DNA is kept, with 39 bases framed from the first base. The junction carries 10 bases between V and J, which are trimmed by 3 bases and 3 bases respectively. CDR1 SGHRS and CDR2 YFSETQ are derived from the germline V gene. TCRbeta CDR3 regions were amplified from genomic DNA by means of the immunoSEQ Assay, a bias-controlled multiplex PCR. From the authors' description of their analysis: The number of nucleated cells in each sample was estimated by amplification of reference gene primers within the assay. To quantify the absolute abundance of each unique TCRbeta CDR3 rearrangement, sequence reads were collapsed and filtered. Productive Simpson clonality was computed per sample as the square root of Simpson's diversity index over productive rearrangements. This is the immuneACCESS table as TCRdb keeps it, with only in-frame sequences that have V and J called. A part of the clones is gone; compared with another copy, unresolved V genes explain less than half, and the rest is unexplained. V and J calls and clone size follow that table, whereas D and trimming were derived from the DNA. This sample is represented by roughly 280,000 clones; 80% to 85% of them were singletons. Of the sample, 4.2% falls within the top ten clones.

The collaborating institutions used their own protocols to collect whole blood in K2EDTA tubes. For TCRbeta analysis, collaborators shipped samples as frozen whole blood, isolated PBMCs, or DNA extracted from either of those sample types. The receptor was isolated from a man in his 60s with acute or convalescent COVID-19. Material: peripheral blood. The rearranged chain carries TRBV5-1 and TRBJ2-7; matching of 6 bases hints at TRBD1 as the D gene. The CDR3 reads CASSSGHFYEQYF. The DNA is TGCGCCAGCAGCTCGGGACACTTCTACGAGCAGTACTTC. Outside the CDR3, residues come from the reference TRBV5-1 and TRBJ2-7 proteins, so the full variable domain is: KAGVTQTPRYLIKTRGQQVTLSCSPISGHRSVSWYQQTPGQGLQFLFEYFSETQRNKGNFPGRFSGRQFSNSRSEMNVSTLELGDSALYLCASSSGHFYEQYFGPGTRLTVT.